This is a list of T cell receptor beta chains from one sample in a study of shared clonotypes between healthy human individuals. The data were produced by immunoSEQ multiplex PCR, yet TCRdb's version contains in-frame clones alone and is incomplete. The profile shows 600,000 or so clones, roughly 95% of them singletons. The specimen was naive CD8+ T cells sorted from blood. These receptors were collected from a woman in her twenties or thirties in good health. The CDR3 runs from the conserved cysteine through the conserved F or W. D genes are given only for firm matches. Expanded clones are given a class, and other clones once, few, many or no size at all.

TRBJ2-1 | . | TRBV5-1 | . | TGCGCCAGCAGCTCCACCGATACTAATGAGCAGTTCTTC | CASSSTDTNEQFF
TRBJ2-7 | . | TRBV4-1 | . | TGCGCCAGCAGCCAAGGCGTGGATCTCAGAACCGAGCAGTACTTC | CASSQGVDLRTEQYF
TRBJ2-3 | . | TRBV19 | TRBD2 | TGTGCCAGTAGTAAACATAGCGGGGGGAGCACAGATACGCAGTATTTT | CASSKHSGGSTDTQYF
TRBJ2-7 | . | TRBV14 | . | TGTGCCAGCAGCCCGATAGACTTGGGATTCTACGAGCAGTACTTC | CASSPIDLGFYEQYF
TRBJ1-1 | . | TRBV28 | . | TGTGCCAGCAGTTTTCCTGGACACTTTGTGACTGAAGCTTTCTTT | CASSFPGHFVTEAFF
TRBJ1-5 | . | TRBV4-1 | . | TGCGCCAGCAGCCAAGATTTGGGCGGTTATAGCAATCAGCCCCAGCATTTT | CASSQDLGGYSNQPQHF
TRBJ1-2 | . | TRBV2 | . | TGTGCCAGCAGGGGACCGTTTGGCTACACCTTC | CASRGPFGYTF
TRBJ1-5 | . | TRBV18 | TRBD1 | TGTGCCAGCTCACCACCGGGGCAGGGGGTCTATCAGCCCCAGCATTTT | CASSPPGQGVYQPQHF
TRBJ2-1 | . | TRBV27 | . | TGTGCCAGCAGCATAGGGCCCAATGAGCAGTTCTTC | CASSIGPNEQFF
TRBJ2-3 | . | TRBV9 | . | TGTGCCAGCAGCGAGCGACCGACCGCAGATACGCAGTATTTT | CASSERPTADTQYF
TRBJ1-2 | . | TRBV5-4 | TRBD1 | TGTGCCAGCAGCGATCGGACAGGGGAGGGCTATGGCTACACCTTC | CASSDRTGEGYGYTF
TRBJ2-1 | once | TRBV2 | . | TGTGCCAGCAATTTCCAAATTAGCGGATTCTCCTACAATGAGCAGTTCTTC | CASNFQISGFSYNEQFF
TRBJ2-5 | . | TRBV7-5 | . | TGTGTCAGAAGCTTAATTAGTCACAGGGGCCAAGAGACCCAGTACTTC | CVRSLISHRGQETQYF
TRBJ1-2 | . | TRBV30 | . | TGTGCCGGTAGCCTTTCCCCTGGCTACACCTTC | CAGSLSPGYTF
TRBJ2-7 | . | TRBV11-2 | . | TGTGCCAGCAGCTTAGGTCTAGCGAGCGGATACGAGCAGTACTTC | CASSLGLASGYEQYF
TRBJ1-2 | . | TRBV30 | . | TGTGCCTGGAGTGTACTCGACTATGGCTACACCTTC | CAWSVLDYGYTF
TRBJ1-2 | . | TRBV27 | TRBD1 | TGTGCCAGCAGTTTGGGACAGGGGGCCTCTGGCTACACCTTC | CASSLGQGASGYTF
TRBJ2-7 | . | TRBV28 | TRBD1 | TGTGCCAGCAGTTGGACAGGGGAGATGGGGGAGCAGTACTTC | CASSWTGEMGEQYF
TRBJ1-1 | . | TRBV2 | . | TGTGCCGTACCAGGACAGAAAAACACTGAAGCTTTCTTT | CAVPGQKNTEAFF
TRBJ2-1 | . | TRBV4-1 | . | TGCGCCAGCAGCCAAGTAGGCCTAGATATTGAGCAGTTCTTC | CASSQVGLDIEQFF
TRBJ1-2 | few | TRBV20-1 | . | TGCAGTGCTAGGGATGGCTACACCTTC | CSARDGYTF
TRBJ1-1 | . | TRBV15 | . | TGTGCCACCAGCAGTTCCCCTGGGTTGATGAACACTGAAGCTTTCTTT | CATSSSPGLMNTEAFF
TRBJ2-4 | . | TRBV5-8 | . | TGTGCCAGCAGCTGGATCGAGGGGAGAATTGCCAAAAACATTCAGTACTTC | CASSWIEGRIAKNIQYF
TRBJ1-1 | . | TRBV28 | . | TGTGCCAGCAGGGGCCTGATGAACACTGAAGCTTTCTTT | CASRGLMNTEAFF
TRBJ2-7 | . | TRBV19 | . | TGTGCCAGTAGTTTGACGGGAGTCTACGAGCAGTACTTC | CASSLTGVYEQYF
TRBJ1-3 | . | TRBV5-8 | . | TGTGCCAGCAGCTTGGCCTCGGGAGGGGCTGGAAACACCATATATTTT | CASSLASGGAGNTIYF